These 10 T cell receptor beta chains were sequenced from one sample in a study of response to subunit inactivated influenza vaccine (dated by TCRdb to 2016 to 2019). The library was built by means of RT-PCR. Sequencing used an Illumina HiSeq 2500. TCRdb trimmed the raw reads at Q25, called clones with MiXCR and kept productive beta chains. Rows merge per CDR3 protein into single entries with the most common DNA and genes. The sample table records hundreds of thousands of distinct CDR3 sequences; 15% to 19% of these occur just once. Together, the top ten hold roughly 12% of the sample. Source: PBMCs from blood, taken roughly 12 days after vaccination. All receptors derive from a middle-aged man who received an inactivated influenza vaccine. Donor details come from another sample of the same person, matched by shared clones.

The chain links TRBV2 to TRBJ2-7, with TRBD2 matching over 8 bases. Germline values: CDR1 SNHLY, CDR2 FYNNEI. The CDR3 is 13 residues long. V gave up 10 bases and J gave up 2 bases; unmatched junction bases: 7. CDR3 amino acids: CATGGTSPYEQYF. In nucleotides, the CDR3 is TGTGCCACCGGAGGGACTAGTCCCTACGAGCAGTACTTC.

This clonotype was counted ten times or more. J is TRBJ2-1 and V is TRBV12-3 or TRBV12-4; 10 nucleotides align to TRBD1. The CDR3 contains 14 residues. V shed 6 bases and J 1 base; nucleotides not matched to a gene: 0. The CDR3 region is CASRGQGSYNEQFF. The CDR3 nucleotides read TGTGCCAGCAGGGGACAGGGGTCCTACAATGAGCAGTTCTTC.

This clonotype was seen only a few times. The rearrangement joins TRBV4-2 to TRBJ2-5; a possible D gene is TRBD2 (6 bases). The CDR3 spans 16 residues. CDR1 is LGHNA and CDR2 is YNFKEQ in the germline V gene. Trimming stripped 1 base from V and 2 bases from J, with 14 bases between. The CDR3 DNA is TGTGCCAGCAGCCAAGCCCGGGGACTGGGGCAAGAGACCCAGTACTTC. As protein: CASSQARGLGQETQYF.

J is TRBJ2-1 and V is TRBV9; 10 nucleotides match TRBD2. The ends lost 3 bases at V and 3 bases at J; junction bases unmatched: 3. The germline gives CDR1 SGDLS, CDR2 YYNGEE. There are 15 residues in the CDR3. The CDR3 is CASSAGLAFYNEQFF. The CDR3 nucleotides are TGTGCCAGCAGCGCGGGACTAGCGTTCTACAATGAGCAGTTCTTC.

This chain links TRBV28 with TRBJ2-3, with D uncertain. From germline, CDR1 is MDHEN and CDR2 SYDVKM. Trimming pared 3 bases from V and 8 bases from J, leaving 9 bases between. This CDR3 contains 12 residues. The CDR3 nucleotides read TGTGCCAGCAGTTTGACGGTCAGTACGCAGTATTTT. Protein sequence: CASSLTVSTQYF.

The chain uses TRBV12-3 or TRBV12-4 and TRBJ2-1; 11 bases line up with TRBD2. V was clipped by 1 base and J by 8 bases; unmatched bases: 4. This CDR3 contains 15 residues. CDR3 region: CASSLGGSGGDEQFF. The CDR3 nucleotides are TGTGCCAGCAGTTTAGGGGGTAGCGGGGGGGATGAGCAGTTCTTC.

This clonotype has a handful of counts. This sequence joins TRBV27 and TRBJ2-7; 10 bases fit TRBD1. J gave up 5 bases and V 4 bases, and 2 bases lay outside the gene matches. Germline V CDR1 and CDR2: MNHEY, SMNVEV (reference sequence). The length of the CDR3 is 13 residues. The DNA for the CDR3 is TGTGCCAGCAGTTGGGACAGGGGCCACGAGCAGTACTTC. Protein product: CASSWDRGHEQYF.

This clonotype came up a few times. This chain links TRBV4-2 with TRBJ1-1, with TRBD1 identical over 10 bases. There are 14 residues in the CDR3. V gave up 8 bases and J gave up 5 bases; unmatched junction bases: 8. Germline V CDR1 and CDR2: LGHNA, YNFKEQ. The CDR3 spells CASSRTGGGTEAFF. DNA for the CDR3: TGTGCCAGCTCTAGGACAGGGGGAGGGACTGAAGCTTTCTTT.

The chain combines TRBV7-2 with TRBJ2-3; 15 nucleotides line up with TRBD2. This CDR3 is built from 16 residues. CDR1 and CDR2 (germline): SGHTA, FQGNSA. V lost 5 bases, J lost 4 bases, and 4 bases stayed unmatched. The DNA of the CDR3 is TGTGCCAGCAGCACGGGACTAGCGGGAGGTGCAGATACGCAGTATTTT. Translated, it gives CASSTGLAGGADTQYF.

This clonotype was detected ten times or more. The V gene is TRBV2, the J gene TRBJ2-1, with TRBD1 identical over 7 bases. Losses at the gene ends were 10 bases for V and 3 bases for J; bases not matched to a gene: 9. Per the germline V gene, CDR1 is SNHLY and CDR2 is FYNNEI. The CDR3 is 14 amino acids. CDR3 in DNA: TGTGCCACAGCCTGGGACAGAATCTACAATGAGCAGTTCTTC. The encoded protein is CATAWDRIYNEQFF.